This TCR beta chain was recovered during a study of shared T cell receptors in the human thymus. Libraries were prepared by immunoSEQ multiplex PCR; TCRdb keeps only in-frame clonotypes and omits some of them. Of 720,000 or so clones detected, 70% to 90% appear once; the ten largest clones hold over 0.008%. The V gene's germline CDR1 is SEHNR and CDR2 FQNEAQ (reference sequence). The CDR3 covers 15 residues. J was trimmed by 5 bases and V by 5 bases; bases with no gene match: 7. This same sample was also part of a study on human thymus T cells.

This chain connects TRBV7-9 to TRBJ2-2, with 8 bases lining up with TRBD1. The sequenced sample was thymocytes. This TCR was sampled from a girl less than two years old with a congenital heart defect. DNA of the CDR3: TGTGCCAGCAGCCCCGACAGGGGACGGACCGGGGAGCTGTTTTTT. This encodes CASSPDRGRTGELFF.